This TCR beta chain was profiled in a study of T-cell reconstitution after alpha-beta-depleted transplantation in children. Study-wide results and caveats: The study traced high day-60 TCRbeta diversity in some patients to surviving recipient T cells and thymic progenitors. At one year after transplant, newly produced T cells mostly accounted for T-cell counts and diversity.

This clonotype showed up many times. Its antigen is unidentified. A library of TCRbeta sequences, prepared with unique molecular identifiers, was generated. TCRdb ran MiXCR on the PCR reads and lists one entry per CDR3 protein. The data show 85,000 to 120,000 distinct CDR3 sequences, about 7.5% seen once. Germline V gene lookup returns CDR1 SQVTM and CDR2 ANQGSEA. The CDR3 extends over 13 amino acids. Trimming stripped 4 bases from V and 1 base from J, with 11 bases between. The sequence was obtained from a boy younger than 10 with acute lymphoblastic leukemia, due to receive a stem cell transplant. This chain connects TRBV29-1 to TRBJ2-7; tentatively, D is TRBD2 (6 bases). The sequences come from PBMCs, collected before TCRalphabeta/CD19-depleted stem cell transplant. The CDR3 here is CSVASRESYEQYF. The CDR3 DNA sequence: TGCAGCGTTGCGAGTCGGGAGTCCTACGAGCAGTACTTC.